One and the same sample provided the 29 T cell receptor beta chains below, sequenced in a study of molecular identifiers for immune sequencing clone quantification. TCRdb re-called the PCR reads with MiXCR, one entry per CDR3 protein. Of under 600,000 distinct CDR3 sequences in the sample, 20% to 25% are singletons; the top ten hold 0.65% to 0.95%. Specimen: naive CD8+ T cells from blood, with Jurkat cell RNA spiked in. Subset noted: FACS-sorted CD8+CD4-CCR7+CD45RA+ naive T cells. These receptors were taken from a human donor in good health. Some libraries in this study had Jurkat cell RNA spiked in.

CDR3 amino acids: CATSDLLGADTQYF. Written as DNA, the CDR3 is TGTGCCACCAGTGATTTGCTCGGGGCAGATACGCAGTATTTT. The V call is TRBV24-1, the J call TRBJ2-3; the D gene is possibly TRBD2 (5 bases). The CDR3 extends over 14 amino acids. The germline V gene encodes CDR1 KGHDR and CDR2 SFDVKD. V lost 0 bases, J lost 4 bases, and 7 bases lay in between.

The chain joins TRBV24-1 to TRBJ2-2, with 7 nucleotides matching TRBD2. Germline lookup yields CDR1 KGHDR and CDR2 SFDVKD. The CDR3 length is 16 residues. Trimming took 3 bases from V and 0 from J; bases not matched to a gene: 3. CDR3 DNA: TGTGCCACCAGTGATAAGGGAGGGGCGAACACCGGGGAGCTGTTTTTT. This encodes CATSDKGGANTGELFF.

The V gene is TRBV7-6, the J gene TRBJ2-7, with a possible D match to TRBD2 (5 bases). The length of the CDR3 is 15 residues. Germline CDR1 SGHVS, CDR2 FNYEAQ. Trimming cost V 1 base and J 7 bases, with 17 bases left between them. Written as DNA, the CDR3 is TGTGCCAGCAGCTTAGTTGCAGGACCCACGGGGGAGCAGTACTTC. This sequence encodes CASSLVAGPTGEQYF.

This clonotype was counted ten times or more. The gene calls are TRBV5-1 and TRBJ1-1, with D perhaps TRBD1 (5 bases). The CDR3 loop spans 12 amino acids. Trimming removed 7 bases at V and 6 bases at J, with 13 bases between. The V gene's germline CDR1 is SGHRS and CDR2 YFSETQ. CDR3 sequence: CASQGIGAEAFF. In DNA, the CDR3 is TGCGCCAGCCAGGGCATCGGCGCTGAAGCTTTCTTT.

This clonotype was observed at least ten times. For the CDR3, the DNA is TGCAGTGCCAGACCAGAAAGCACAGATACGCAGTATTTT. This sequence encodes CSARPESTDTQYF. The chain employs TRBV20-1 and TRBJ2-3; D unclear. CDR3 length equals 13 residues. Germline CDR1 and CDR2: DFQATT and SNEGSKA (reference sequence). Trimming pared 6 bases from V and 0 bases from J, leaving 10 bases between.

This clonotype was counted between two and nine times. The CDR3 protein is CASSPGGQGNSPLHF. CDR3 in DNA: TGTGCCAGCAGCCCTGGGGGACAGGGTAATTCACCCCTCCACTTT. The V and J genes are TRBV6-5 and TRBJ1-6; 9 positions agree with TRBD1. Germline trimming cut 6 bases from V and 6 bases from J; bases unmatched to any gene: 6. CDR1 and CDR2 (germline): MNHEY, SVGAGI. This CDR3 has 15 amino acids.

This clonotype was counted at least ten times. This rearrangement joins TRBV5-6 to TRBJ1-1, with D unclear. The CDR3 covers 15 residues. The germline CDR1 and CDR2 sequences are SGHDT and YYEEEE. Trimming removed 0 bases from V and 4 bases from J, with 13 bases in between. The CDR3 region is CASSLGRAVVTEAFF. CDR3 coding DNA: TGTGCCAGCAGCTTGGGGCGGGCCGTGGTCACTGAAGCTTTCTTT. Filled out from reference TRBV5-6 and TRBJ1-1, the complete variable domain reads DAGVTQSPTHLIKTRGQQVTLRCSPKSGHDTVSWYQQALGQGPQFIFQYYEEEERQRGNFPDRFSGHQFPNYSSELNVNALLLGDSALYLCASSLGRAVVTEAFFGQGTRLTVV.

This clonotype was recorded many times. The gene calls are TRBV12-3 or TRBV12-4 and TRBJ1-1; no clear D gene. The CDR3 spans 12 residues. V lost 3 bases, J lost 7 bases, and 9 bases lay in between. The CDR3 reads CASSLKRDEAFF. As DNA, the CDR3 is TGTGCCAGCAGTTTGAAAAGAGATGAAGCTTTCTTT.

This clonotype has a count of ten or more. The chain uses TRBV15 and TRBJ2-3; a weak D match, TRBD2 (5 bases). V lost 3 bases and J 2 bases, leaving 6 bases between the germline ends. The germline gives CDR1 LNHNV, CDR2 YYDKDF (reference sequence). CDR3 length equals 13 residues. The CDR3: CATSSGITDTQYF. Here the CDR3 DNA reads TGTGCCACCAGCAGCGGGATCACAGATACGCAGTATTTT.

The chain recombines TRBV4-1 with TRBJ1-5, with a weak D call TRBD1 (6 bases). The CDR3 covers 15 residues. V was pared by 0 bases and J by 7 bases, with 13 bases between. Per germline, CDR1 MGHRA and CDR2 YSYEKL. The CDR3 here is CASSQEGGGGQPQHF. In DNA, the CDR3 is TGCGCCAGCAGCCAAGAGGGGGGGGGCGGGCAGCCCCAGCATTTT.

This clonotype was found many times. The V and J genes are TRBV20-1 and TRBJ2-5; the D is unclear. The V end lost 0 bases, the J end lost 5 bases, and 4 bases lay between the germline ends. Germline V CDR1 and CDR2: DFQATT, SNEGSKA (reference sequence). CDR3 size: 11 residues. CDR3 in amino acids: CSARDLETQYF. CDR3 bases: TGCAGTGCTAGAGATCTGGAGACCCAGTACTTC.

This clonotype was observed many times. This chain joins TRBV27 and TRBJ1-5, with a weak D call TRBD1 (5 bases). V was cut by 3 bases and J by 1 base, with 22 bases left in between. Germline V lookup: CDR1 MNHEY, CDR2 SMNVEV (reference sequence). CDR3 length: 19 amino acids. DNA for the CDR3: TGTGCCAGCAGTTTTATTGTTTCTGGGGGGACTATGAGCAATCAGCCCCAGCATTTT. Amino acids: CASSFIVSGGTMSNQPQHF.

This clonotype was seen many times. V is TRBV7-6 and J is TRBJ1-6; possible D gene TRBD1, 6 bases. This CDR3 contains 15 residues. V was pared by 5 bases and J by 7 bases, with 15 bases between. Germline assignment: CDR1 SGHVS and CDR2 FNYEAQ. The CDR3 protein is CASSPGAGQNSPLHF. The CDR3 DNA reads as TGTGCCAGCAGCCCCGGTGCGGGACAAAATTCACCCCTCCACTTT. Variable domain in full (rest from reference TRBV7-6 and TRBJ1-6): GAGVSQSPRYKVTKRGQDVALRCDPISGHVSLYWYRQALGQGPEFLTYFNYEAQQDKSGLPNDRFSAERPEGSISTLTIQRTEQRDSAMYRCASSPGAGQNSPLHFGNGTRLTVT.

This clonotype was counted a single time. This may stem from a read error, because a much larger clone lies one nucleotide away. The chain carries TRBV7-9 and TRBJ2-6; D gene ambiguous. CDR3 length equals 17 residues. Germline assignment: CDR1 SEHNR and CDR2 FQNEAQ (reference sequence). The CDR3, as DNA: TGTGCCGGCAGCTCGATAGAGGTATACTCTGGGGCCAACGTCCTGACTTTC. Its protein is CAGSSIEVYSGANVLTF.

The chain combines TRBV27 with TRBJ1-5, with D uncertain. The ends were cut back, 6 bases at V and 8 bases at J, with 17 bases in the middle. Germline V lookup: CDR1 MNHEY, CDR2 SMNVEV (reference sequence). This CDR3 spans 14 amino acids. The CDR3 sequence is CASSPLGPGEPQHF. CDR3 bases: TGTGCCAGCAGCCCACTTGGACCCGGGGAGCCCCAGCATTTT.

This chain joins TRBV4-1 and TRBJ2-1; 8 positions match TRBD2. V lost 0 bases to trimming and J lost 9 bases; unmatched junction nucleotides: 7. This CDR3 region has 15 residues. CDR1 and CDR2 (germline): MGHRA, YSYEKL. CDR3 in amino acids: CASSQEPGRGGEQFF. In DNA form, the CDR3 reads TGCGCCAGCAGCCAAGAACCAGGCCGGGGGGGTGAGCAGTTCTTC.

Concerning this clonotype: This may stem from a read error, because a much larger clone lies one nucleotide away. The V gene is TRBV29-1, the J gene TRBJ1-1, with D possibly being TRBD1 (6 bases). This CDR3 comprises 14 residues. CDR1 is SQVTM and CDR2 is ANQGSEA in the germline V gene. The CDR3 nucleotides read TGCAGCGCCCAAGGGGGGGATAGCGTCACTAAAGCTTTCTTT. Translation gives CSAQGGDSVTKAFF.

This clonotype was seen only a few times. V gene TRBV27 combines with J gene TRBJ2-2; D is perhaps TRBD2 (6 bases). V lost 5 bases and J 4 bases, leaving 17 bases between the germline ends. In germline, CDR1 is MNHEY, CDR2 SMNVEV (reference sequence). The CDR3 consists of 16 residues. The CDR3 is CASSPTTSPVTGELFF. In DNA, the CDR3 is TGTGCCAGCAGTCCTACGACTAGTCCCGTCACCGGGGAGCTGTTTTTT.

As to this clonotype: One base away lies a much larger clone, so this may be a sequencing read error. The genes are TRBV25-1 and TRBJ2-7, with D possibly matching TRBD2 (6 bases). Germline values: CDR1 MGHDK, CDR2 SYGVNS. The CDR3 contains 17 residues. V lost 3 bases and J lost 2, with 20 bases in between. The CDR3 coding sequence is TGTGCCAGCAGTGACTACATATCGGACGGGAGCCCCTACGAGCAGTACTTC. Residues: CASSDYISDGSPYEQYF.

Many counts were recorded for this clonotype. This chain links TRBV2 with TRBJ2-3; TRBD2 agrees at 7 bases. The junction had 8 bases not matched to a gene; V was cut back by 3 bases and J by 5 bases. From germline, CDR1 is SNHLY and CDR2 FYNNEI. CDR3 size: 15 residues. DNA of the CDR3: TGTGCCAGCAGTGATCCCCCCGGGGGGATAGATACGCAGTATTTT. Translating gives CASSDPPGGIDTQYF.

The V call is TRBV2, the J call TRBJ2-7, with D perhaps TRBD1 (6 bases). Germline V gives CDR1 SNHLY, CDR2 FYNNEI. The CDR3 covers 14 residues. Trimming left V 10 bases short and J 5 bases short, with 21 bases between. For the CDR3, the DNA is TGTGCCAACAGAGAAAGGGGGTTCGGAGACGAGCAGTACTTC. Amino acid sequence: CANRERGFGDEQYF. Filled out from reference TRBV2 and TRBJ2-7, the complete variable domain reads EPEVTQTPSHQVTQMGQEVILRCVPISNHLYFYWYRQILGQKVEFLVSFYNNEISEKSEIFDDQFSVERPDGSNFTLKIRSTKLEDSAMYFCANRERGFGDEQYFGPGTRLTVT.

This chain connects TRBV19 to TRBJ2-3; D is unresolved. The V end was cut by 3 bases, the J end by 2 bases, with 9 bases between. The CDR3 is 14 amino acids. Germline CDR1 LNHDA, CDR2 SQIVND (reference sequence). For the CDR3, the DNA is TGTGCCAGTAGTATCTGGACGGACACAGATACGCAGTATTTT. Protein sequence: CASSIWTDTDTQYF. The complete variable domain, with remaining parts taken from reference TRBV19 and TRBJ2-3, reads DGGITQSPKYLFRKEGQNVTLSCEQNLNHDAMYWYRQDPGQGLRLIYYSQIVNDFQKGDIAEGYSVSREKKESFPLTVTSAQKNPTAFYLCASSIWTDTDTQYFGPGTRLTVL.

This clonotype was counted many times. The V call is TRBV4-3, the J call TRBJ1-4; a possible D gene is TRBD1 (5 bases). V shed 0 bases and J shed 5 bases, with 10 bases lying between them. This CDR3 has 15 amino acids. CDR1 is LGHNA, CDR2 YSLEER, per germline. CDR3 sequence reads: CASSQDTGPNEKLFF. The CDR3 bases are TGCGCCAGCAGCCAAGATACGGGACCCAATGAAAAACTGTTTTTT.

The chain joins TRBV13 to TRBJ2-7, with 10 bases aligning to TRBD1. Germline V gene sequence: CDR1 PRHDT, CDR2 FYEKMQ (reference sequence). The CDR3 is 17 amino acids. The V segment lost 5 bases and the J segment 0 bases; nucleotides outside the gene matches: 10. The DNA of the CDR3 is TGTGCCAGCAGCCCCCCCAGGGGGACAGGGGACTCCTACGAGCAGTACTTC. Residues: CASSPPRGTGDSYEQYF.

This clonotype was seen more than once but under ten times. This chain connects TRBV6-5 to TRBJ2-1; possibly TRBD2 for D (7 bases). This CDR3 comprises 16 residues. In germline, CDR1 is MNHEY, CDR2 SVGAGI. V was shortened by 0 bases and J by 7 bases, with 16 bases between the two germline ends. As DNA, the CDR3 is TGTGCCAGCAGTTACTCATGGGGGGGCGCCGGTAATGAGCAGTTCTTC. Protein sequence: CASSYSWGGAGNEQFF.

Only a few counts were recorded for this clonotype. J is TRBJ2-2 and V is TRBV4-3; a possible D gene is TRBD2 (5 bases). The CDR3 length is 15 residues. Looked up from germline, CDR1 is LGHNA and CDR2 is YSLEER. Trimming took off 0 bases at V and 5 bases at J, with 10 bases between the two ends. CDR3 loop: CASSQDRSGTGELFF. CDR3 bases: TGCGCCAGCAGCCAAGATCGTTCGGGAACCGGGGAGCTGTTTTTT.

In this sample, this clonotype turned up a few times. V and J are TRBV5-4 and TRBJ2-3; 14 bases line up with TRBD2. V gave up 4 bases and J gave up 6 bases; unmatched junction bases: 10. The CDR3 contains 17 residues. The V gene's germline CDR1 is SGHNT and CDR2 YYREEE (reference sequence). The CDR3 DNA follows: TGTGCCAGCAGCCTTTTCGTGACTAGCGGGGGGGCGGATACGCAGTATTTT. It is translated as CASSLFVTSGGADTQYF.

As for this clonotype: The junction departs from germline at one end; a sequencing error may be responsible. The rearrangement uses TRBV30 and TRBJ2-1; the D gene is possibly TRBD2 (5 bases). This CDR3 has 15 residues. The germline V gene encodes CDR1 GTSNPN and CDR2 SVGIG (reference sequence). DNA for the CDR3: TGTGCCTGGAGTGTATCTGGGAGCTCCTGCAATGAGCAGTTCTTC. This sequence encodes CAWSVSGSSCNEQFF.

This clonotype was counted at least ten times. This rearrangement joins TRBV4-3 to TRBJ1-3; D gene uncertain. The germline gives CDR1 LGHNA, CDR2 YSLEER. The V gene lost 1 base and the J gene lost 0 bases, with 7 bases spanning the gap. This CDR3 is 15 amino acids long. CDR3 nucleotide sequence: TGCGCCAGCAGCCAAGGGTTTTCCTCTGGAAACACCATATATTTT. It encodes CASSQGFSSGNTIYF.